The present TCR beta chain was sequenced within a study of T cell responses to AZD1222 COVID-19 vaccine. Findings of the study overall: Spike-spanning, vaccine-associated CD4 TCRs were dominant at 160-218 and 743-854. Unmutated regions of variants are reportedly targeted by nearly half of spike-specific TCRs.

V was cut by 2 bases and J by 7 bases, with 12 bases left in between. Germline-derived CDR1 and CDR2 are SGHTA and FQGTGA. The CDR3 totals 14 residues. Profiling relied on immunoSEQ multiplex PCR, and the TCRdb table lists in-frame clones only, not all of them. The sample has 150,000 or so clones, roughly nine tenths seen once. On this clone itself: Its cognate antigen is unknown.

V is TRBV7-3 and J is TRBJ2-1; unclear D gene. The sequences come from peripheral blood, collected on day 0 of AZD1222 vaccination. The sequence was collected from an adult in good health. The DNA of the CDR3 is TGTGCCAGCAGCTTAGGGGTCGCTGAGAATGAGCAGTTCTTC. Its protein product is CASSLGVAENEQFF. Together with reference TRBV7-3 and TRBJ2-1, the CDR3 gives the full variable domain: GAGVSQTPSNKVTEKGKYVELRCDPISGHTALYWYRQSLGQGPEFLIYFQGTGAADDSGLPNDRFFAVRPEGSVSTLKIQRTERGDSAVYLCASSLGVAENEQFFGPGTRLTVL.